This T cell receptor (beta chain) was identified during a study of blood T cell repertoires in COVID-19. Study at large: Material from acute and convalescent COVID-19 was sourced from the United States, Italy and Spain.

Per the study methods: For nucleated cells, counts were estimated from reference gene primer amplification. Profiling relied on immunoSEQ multiplex PCR, and the TCRdb table lists in-frame clones only, not all of them. V, J and clone size derive from that table, while D and trimming were established from the DNA sequence. The sample includes around 250,000 clones, around nine tenths of them seen just once. The receptor's source is a man aged 40-49 years with active or convalescent COVID-19. Specimen: peripheral blood.

The CDR3 protein is CASSLYSGAITDTQYF. In DNA, the CDR3 is TGCGCCAGCAGCTTATATAGCGGGGCAATCACAGATACGCAGTATTTT. V usage is TRBV5-1 and J usage is TRBJ2-3, with 8 positions matching TRBD2. Germline V gene lookup returns CDR1 SGHRS and CDR2 YFSETQ. The CDR3 runs 16 residues. J gave up 2 bases and V 2 bases, and 7 bases lay outside the gene matches.